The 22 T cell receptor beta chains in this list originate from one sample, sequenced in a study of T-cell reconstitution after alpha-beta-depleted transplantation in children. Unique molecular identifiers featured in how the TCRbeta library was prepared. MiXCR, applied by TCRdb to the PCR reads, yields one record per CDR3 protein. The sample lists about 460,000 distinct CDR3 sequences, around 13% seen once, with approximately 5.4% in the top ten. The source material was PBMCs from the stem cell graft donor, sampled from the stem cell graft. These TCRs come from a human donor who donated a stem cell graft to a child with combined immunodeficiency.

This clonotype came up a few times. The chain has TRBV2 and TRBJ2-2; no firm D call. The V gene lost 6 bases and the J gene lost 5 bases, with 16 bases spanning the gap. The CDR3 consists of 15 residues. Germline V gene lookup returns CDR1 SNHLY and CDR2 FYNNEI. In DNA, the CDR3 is TGTGCCAGCAGATCGAAAGGAGCGCGGACCGGGGAGCTGTTTTTT. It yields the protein CASRSKGARTGELFF.

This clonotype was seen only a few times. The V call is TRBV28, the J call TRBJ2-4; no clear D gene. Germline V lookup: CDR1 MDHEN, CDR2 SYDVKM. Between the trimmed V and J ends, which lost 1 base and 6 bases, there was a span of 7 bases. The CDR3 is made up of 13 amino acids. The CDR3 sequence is CASSLYSPNIQYF. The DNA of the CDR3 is TGTGCCAGCAGTTTATACAGCCCAAACATTCAGTACTTC. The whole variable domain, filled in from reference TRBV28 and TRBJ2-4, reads DVKVTQSSRYLVKRTGEKVFLECVQDMDHENMFWYRQDPGLGLRLIYFSYDVKMKEKGDIPEGYSVSREKKERFSLILESASTNQTSMYLCASSLYSPNIQYFGAGTRLSVL.

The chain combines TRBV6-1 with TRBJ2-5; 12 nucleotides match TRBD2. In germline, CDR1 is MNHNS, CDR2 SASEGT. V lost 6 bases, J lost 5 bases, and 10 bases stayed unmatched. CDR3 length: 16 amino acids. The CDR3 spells CASSLPSGGAAETQYF. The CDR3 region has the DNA TGTGCCAGCAGCCTCCCTAGCGGGGGGGCCGCGGAGACCCAGTACTTC.

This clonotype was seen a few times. CDR3 coding DNA: TGCAGTGCTAGGAACCCCTTGGGGGCTTTCTTT. Protein product: CSARNPLGAFF. J is TRBJ1-1 and V is TRBV20-1; D not certain. There are 11 residues in the CDR3. Germline-derived CDR1 and CDR2 are DFQATT and SNEGSKA (reference sequence). Trimming removed 3 bases at V and 11 bases at J, with 13 bases between.

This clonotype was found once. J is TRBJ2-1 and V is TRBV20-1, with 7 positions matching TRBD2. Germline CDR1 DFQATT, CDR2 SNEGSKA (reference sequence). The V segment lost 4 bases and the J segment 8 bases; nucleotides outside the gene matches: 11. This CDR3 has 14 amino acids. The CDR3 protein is CSATPRTSYDEQFF. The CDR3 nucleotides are TGCAGTGCTACTCCGAGGACTAGTTACGATGAGCAGTTCTTC.

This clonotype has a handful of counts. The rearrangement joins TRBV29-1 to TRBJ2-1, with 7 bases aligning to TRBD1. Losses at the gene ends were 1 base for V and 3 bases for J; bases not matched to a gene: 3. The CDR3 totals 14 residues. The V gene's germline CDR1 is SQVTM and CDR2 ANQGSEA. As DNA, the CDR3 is TGCAGCGTTGAAGGGGGACAGAACTACAATGAGCAGTTCTTC. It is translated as CSVEGGQNYNEQFF.

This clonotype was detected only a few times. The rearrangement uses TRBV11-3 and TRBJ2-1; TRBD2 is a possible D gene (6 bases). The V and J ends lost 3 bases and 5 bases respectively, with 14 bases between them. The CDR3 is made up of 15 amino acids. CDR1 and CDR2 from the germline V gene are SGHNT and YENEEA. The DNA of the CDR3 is TGTGCCAGCAGCTTCGACCGACTAGGGAACAATGAGCAGTTCTTC. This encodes CASSFDRLGNNEQFF.

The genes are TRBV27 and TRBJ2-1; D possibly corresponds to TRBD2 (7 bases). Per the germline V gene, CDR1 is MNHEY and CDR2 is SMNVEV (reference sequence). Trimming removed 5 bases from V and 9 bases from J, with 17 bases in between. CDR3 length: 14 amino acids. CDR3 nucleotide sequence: TGTGCCAGCAGTCCCTACACGGGGGGCAGTGAGCAGTTCTTC. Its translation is CASSPYTGGSEQFF.

The CDR3: CASSRQHSNQPQHF. CDR3 DNA: TGTGCCAGCAGCCGACAGCACAGCAATCAGCCCCAGCATTTT. V is TRBV27 and J is TRBJ1-5; D is possibly TRBD1 (5 bases). The V gene's germline CDR1 is MNHEY and CDR2 SMNVEV (reference sequence). The length of the CDR3 is 14 residues. Trimming removed 6 bases at V and 1 base at J, with 10 bases between.

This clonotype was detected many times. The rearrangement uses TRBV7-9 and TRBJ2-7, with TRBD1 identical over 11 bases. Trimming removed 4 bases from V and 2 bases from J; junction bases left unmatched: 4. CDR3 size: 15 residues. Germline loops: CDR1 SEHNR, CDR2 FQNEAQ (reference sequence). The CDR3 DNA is TGTGCCAGCAGCTCCCCGGACAGGGGGCCCTACGAGCAGTACTTC. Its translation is CASSSPDRGPYEQYF.

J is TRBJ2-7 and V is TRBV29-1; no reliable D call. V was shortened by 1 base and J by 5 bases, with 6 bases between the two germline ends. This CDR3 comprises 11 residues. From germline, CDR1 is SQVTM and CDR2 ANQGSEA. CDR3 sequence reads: CSVEGVDEQYF. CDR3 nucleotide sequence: TGCAGCGTTGAAGGGGTCGACGAGCAGTACTTC.

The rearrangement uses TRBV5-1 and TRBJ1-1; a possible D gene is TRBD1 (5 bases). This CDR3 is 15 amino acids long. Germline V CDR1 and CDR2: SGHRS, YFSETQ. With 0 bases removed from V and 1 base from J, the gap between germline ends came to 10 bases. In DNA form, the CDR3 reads TGCGCCAGCAGCTTGGGTAGGAGGGGGAACACTGAAGCTTTCTTT. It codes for CASSLGRRGNTEAFF.

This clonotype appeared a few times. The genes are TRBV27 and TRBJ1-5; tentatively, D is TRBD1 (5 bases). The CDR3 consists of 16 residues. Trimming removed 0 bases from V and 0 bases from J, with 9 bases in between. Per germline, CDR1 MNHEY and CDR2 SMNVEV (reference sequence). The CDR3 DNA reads TGTGCCAGCAGTTTATCGGGGGGTCTTAGCAATCAGCCCCAGCATTTT. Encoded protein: CASSLSGGLSNQPQHF.

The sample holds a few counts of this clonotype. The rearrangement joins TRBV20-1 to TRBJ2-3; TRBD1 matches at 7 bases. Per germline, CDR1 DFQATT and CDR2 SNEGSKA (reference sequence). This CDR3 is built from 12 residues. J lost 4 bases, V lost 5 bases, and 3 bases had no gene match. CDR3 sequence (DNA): TGCAGTGCTCCGACAGGGTCAGATACGCAGTATTTT. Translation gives CSAPTGSDTQYF.

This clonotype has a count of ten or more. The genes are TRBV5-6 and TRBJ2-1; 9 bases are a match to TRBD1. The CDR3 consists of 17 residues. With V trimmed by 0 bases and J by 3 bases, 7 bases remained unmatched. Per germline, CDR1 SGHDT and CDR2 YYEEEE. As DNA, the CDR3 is TGTGCCAGCAGCTTGGGTCTCAAGGACAGGGGCTACAATGAGCAGTTCTTC. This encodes CASSLGLKDRGYNEQFF.

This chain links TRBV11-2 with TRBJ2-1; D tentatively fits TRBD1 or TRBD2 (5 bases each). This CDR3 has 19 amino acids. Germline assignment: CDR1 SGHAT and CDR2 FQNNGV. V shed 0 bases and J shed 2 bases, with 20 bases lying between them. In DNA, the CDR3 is TGTGCCAGCAGCTTAGATCTTCGGGGCCTCAGTGGACCCTACAATGAGCAGTTCTTC. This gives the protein CASSLDLRGLSGPYNEQFF.

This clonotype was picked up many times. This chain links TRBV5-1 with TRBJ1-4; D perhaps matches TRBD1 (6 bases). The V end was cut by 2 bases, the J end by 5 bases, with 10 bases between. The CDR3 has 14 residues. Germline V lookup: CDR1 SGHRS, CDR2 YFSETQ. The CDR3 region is CASSFGGGNEKLFF. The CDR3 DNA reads TGCGCCAGCAGCTTCGGAGGGGGGAATGAAAAACTGTTTTTT.

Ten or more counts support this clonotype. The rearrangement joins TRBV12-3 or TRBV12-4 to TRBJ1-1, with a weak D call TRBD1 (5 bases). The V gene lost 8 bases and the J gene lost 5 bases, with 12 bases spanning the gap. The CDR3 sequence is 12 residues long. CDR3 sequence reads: CASGPRGTEAFF. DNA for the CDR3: TGTGCCAGCGGTCCTCGGGGGACTGAAGCTTTCTTT.

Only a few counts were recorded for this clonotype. CDR3 loop: CASSQDLAGVSNEQFF. The CDR3 nucleotides read TGCGCCAGCAGCCAAGATCTAGCGGGGGTGTCCAATGAGCAGTTCTTC. The chain carries TRBV4-3 and TRBJ2-1, with 10 bases fitting TRBD2. Germline assignment: CDR1 LGHNA and CDR2 YSLEER. The V and J ends lost 0 bases and 6 bases, in that order; junction bases with no gene match: 5. This CDR3 is 16 amino acids long.

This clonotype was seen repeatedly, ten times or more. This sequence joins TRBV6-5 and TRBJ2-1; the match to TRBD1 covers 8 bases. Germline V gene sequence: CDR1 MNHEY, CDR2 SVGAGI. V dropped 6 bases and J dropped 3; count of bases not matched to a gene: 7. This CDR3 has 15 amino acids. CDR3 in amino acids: CASSPMGQDYNEQFF. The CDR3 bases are TGTGCCAGCAGCCCCATGGGACAGGACTACAATGAGCAGTTCTTC.

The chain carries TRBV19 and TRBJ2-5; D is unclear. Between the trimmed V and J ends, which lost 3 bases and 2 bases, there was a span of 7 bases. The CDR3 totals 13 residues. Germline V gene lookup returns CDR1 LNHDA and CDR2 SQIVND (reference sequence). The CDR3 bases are TGTGCCAGTAGTATTATTAGGCAAGAGACCCAGTACTTC. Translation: CASSIIRQETQYF.

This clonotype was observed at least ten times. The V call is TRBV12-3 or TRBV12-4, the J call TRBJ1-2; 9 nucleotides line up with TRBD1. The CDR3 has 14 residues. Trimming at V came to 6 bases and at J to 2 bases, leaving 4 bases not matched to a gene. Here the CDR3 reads CASRGTGTNYGYTF. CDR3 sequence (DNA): TGTGCCAGCAGGGGGACAGGGACCAACTATGGCTACACCTTC.